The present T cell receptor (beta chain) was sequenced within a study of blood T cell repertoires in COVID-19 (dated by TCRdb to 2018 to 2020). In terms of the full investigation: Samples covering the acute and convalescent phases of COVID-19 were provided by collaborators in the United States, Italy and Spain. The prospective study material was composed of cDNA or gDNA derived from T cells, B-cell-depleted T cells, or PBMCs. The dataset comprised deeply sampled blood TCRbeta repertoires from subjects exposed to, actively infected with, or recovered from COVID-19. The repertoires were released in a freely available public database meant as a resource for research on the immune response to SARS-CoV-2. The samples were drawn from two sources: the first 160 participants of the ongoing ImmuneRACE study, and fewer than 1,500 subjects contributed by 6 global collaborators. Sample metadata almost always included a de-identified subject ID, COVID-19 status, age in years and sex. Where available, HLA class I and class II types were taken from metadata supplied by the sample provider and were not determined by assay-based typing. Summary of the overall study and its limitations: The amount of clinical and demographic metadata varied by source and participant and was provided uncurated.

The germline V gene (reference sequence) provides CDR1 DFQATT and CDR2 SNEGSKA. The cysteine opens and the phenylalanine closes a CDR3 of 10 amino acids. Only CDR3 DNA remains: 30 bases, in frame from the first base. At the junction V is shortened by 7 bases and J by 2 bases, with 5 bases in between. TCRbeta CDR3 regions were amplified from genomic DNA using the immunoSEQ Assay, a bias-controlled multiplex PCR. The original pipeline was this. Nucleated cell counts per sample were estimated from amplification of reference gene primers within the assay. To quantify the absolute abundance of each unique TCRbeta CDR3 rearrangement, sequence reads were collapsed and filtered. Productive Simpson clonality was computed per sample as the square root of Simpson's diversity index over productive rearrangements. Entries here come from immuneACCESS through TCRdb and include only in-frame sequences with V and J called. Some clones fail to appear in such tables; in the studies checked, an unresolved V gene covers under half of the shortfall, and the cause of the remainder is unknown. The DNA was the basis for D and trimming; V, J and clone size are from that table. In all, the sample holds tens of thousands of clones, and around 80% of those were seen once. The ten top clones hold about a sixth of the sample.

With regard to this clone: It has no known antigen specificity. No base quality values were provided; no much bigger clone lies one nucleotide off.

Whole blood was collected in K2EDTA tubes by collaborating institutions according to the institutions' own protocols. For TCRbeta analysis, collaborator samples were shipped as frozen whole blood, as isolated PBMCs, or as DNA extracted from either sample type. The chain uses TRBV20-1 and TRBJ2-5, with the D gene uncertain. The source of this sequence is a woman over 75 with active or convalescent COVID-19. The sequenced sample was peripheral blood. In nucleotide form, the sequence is TGCAGTGTCAAACAAGAGACCCAGTACTTC. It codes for CSVKQETQYF.